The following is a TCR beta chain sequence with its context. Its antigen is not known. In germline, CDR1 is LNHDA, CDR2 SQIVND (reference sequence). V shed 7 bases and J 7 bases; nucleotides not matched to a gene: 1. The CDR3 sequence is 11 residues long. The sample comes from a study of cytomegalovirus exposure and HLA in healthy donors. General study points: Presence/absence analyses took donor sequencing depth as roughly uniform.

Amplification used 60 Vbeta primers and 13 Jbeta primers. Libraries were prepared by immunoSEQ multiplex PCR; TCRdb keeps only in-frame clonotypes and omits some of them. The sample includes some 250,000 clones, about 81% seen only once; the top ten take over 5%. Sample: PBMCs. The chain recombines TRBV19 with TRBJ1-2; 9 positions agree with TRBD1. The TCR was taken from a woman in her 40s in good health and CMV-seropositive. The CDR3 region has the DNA TGTGCCAGTACGGACAGGGGTGGCTACACCTTC. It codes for CASTDRGGYTF.